These 13 T cell receptor beta chains share one sample of origin, sequenced in a study of blood T cells in healthy people across ages. Using a J-beta primer mix together with a sample-barcoded 5' primer, a second PCR was run for about 7 to 12 cycles. A single record per CDR3 protein comes from TCRdb applying MiXCR to the 5' RACE reads. The data contain about 640,000 distinct CDR3 sequences, roughly 53% of them singletons. Material: blood. Receptor source: a man in his sixties in good health.

This chain links TRBV20-1 with TRBJ1-1, with D possibly matching TRBD1 (6 bases). V was pared by 6 bases and J by 1 base, with 12 bases between. Per the germline V gene, CDR1 is DFQATT and CDR2 is SNEGSKA (reference sequence). The length of the CDR3 is 13 residues. Written as DNA, the CDR3 is TGCAGTGCAAACAGGGCGGCGAACACTGAAGCTTTCTTT. Translation: CSANRAANTEAFF.

This chain connects TRBV29-1 to TRBJ2-5, with 10 bases identical to TRBD2. CDR1 is SQVTM and CDR2 is ANQGSEA in the germline V gene. Unmatched junction bases numbered 6, after V lost 4 bases and J lost 7 bases. This CDR3 contains 13 residues. CDR3 sequence: CSVVSGGLGTQYF. CDR3 coding DNA: TGCAGCGTTGTTAGCGGGGGGCTCGGGACCCAGTACTTC.

A single count supports this clonotype. The chain couples TRBV10-3 to TRBJ2-3; TRBD1 matches 9 bases. CDR1 and CDR2 from the germline V gene are ENHRY and SYGVKD. The CDR3 is 17 residues long. The J segment lost 4 bases and the V segment lost 10 bases, leaving 18 bases of the junction unmatched. DNA for the CDR3: TGTGCCACCGCCCCCGGGACAGGGCGCCCAACCTCAGATACGCAGTATTTT. Protein: CATAPGTGRPTSDTQYF.

The V call is TRBV25-1, the J call TRBJ1-5; TRBD1 is a possible D gene (6 bases). This CDR3 is built from 14 residues. Trimming removed 5 bases at V and 7 bases at J, with 15 bases between. Germline V lookup: CDR1 MGHDK, CDR2 SYGVNS. The CDR3 nucleotides are TGTGCCAGCAGTCAGGGGACGGCGGCCCAGCCCCAGCATTTT. Its translation: CASSQGTAAQPQHF.

This sequence joins TRBV20-1 and TRBJ1-6; unclear D gene. The CDR3 totals 16 residues. Germline V gene sequence: CDR1 DFQATT, CDR2 SNEGSKA (reference sequence). V was clipped by 0 bases and J by 3 bases, with 12 bases between them. The CDR3 reads CSARDPQDYYNSPLHF. As DNA, the CDR3 is TGCAGTGCTAGAGATCCCCAGGACTACTATAATTCACCCCTCCACTTT.

This clonotype has ten or more counts. The rearrangement links TRBV2 to TRBJ1-2; D is perhaps TRBD1 (6 bases). The V end was cut by 5 bases, the J end by 4 bases, with 17 bases between. CDR3 length: 15 amino acids. Germline loops: CDR1 SNHLY, CDR2 FYNNEI. The CDR3 nucleotides are TGTGCCAGCAGTCCAAGAAGGCCAGGGGTCTATGGCTACACCTTC. Its protein is CASSPRRPGVYGYTF.

The chain uses TRBV27 and TRBJ2-5; D is uncertain. The tail of the sequence fits TRBJ2-7 better, so the J call may be wrong. Germline CDR1 and CDR2: MNHEY and SMNVEV (reference sequence). The CDR3 covers 15 residues. The CDR3 sequence: CASSLSARVPGEQYF. The CDR3 DNA sequence: TGTGCCAGCAGTTTATCGGCCCGGGTACCGGGCGAGCAGTACTTC.

The sample holds a few counts of this clonotype. The rearrangement links TRBV7-9 to TRBJ1-1, with D unclear. The germline V gene encodes CDR1 SEHNR and CDR2 FQNEAQ (reference sequence). This CDR3 is built from 14 residues. Trimming stripped 1 base from V and 11 bases from J, with 17 bases between. The CDR3 loop reads CASSLEMGNTRAFF. The CDR3 coding sequence is TGTGCCAGCAGCTTAGAGATGGGCAATACCAGGGCTTTCTTT.

This chain connects TRBV6-1 to TRBJ1-1, with D hard to call. V was shortened by 7 bases and J by 8 bases, with 14 bases between the two germline ends. The CDR3 has 12 amino acids. Germline V gene lookup returns CDR1 MNHNS and CDR2 SASEGT. In DNA, the CDR3 is TGTGCCAGCATAGAAAACAGTTACGAAGCTTTCTTT. Translation: CASIENSYEAFF.

This rearrangement joins TRBV7-6 to TRBJ2-2; TRBD2 aligns across 8 bases. The germline V gene has CDR1 SGHVS and CDR2 FNYEAQ. J was trimmed by 0 bases and V by 5 bases; bases with no gene match: 5. The CDR3 is 16 amino acids. The CDR3 spells CASSLRGAANTGELFF. The CDR3 nucleotides are TGTGCCAGCAGCCTGCGGGGGGCCGCGAACACCGGGGAGCTGTTTTTT.

This clonotype qualifies as medium-sized (0.01 to 0.1%). CDR3 protein: CASSLQPSGETQYF. For the CDR3, the DNA is TGTGCCAGCAGCTTACAGCCAAGTGGGGAGACCCAGTACTTC. The chain links TRBV7-2 to TRBJ2-5; D remains unclear. Between the trimmed V and J ends, which lost 2 bases and 5 bases, there was a span of 12 bases. Germline-derived CDR1 and CDR2 are SGHTA and FQGNSA. The CDR3 totals 14 residues.

This clonotype occurred a few times. V usage is TRBV10-3 and J usage is TRBJ2-7; D remains unclear. Trimming took off 7 bases at V and 2 bases at J, with 3 bases between the two ends. The CDR3 covers 10 residues. The germline V gene has CDR1 ENHRY and CDR2 SYGVKD. For the CDR3, the DNA is TGTGCCATCACCCCCTACGAGCAGTACTTC. Its translation: CAITPYEQYF.

The chain has TRBV10-3 and TRBJ1-1; D is unresolved. Trimming cost V 8 bases and J 1 base, with 8 bases left between them. The length of the CDR3 is 12 residues. The germline CDR1 and CDR2 sequences are ENHRY and SYGVKD. The CDR3 region has the DNA TGTGCCATCGGACGTCAGAACACTGAAGCTTTCTTT. Translation: CAIGRQNTEAFF.